Given below is one T cell receptor beta chain in context. No cognate antigen has been identified for it. It has no much larger one-base neighbor in the sample; base qualities were not kept. In the germline V gene, CDR1 corresponds to SGHVS and CDR2 to FNYEAQ. The junction shows trimming of 1 base on V and 7 bases on J, plus 17 bases between the germline ends. The CDR3 has 17 amino acids, counting the end cysteine and phenylalanine. The DNA shown is the 51-base CDR3, in frame from base 1. This sample is drawn from a study of T cell clones after liver transplantation (dated by TCRdb to about 2019). Broadly, across the study: Samples were obtained from ITN030ST, a randomized trial in which withdrawal of immunosuppression was attempted within 2 years of liver transplantation. Donor-reactive T cell clones were identified by TCRbeta sequencing following a pre-transplant mixed lymphocyte reaction and were subsequently tracked in post-transplant blood. As an antigen-independent comparator for donor-reactive sequences, third party-reactive TCRbeta sequences were also identified from pre-transplant MLRs. Of the eight recipients, a few were HCV-positive, while the remaining recipients had been transplanted for non-autoimmune, non-viral indications. Subjects received no induction therapy and standard immunosuppression until randomization at 12-24 months post-transplant. To count as tolerant, a recipient had to stay completely off immunosuppression for at least one year without liver enzymes climbing beyond twice the upper limit of normal. Blood samples were collected pre-transplant, pre-randomization before withdrawal, and post-randomization after either complete withdrawal or failed withdrawal. A cohort of 8 liver transplant recipients was studied, of whom 3 were classified as tolerant and 5 as non-tolerant.

General findings and caveats noted by the study authors: A greater decline was seen for donor-reactive sequences than for third party-reactive sequences, suggesting partial antigen-specific deletion unrelated to withdrawal success. Circulating donor-reactive CD4 TCRbeta sequences fell significantly post-transplant in most of the 8 subjects, irrespective of tolerance or HCV status. Low numbers of available donor cells limited the measurable donor-reactive repertoire in a couple of subjects. After accounting for repertoire turnover, donor-reactive detection was significantly reduced in 7 of 8 subjects for CD4 and 8 of 8 for CD8. Because no allograft tissue specimens were available, donor-reactive T cells may have migrated into the graft instead of being deleted. Conclusions were preliminary, limited by small, heterogeneous patient numbers and non-standardized post-transplant time points.

High-throughput TCRbeta CDR3 sequencing of frozen genomic DNA was performed by immunoSEQ, including PCR amplification, mapping, bias correction and internal controls. The paper's processing steps were these. Productive rearrangements were kept, and unique TCRbeta sequences were defined by CDR3 nucleotide sequence plus V and J gene. For classification of a sequence as donor-reactive, at least 5-fold expansion in CFSE-low cells relative to unstimulated pre-transplant cells and a frequency of at least 0.01% were required. Minimum frequency thresholds were set for each subject based on the unstimulated sample with the lowest template count, ensuring at least 90% detection power. Jensen-Shannon divergence between the top 1000 TCRbeta sequences post-transplant and pre-transplant was used to measure repertoire turnover. Two-sided Fisher's exact tests were used to test for changes in the detection of donor-reactive sequences. Imported from immuneACCESS, the table was reduced by TCRdb to in-frame sequences with V and J called. These copies leave out some clones; in studies compared against another copy, an unresolved V gene accounts for under half, and the cause of the remainder is not known. D and trimming were read from the DNA, whereas the V and J calls and clone size are those reported in that table. Present in this sample are tens of thousands of clones, roughly three quarters of which were seen just once. The ten largest clones take up 9.7% of the sample.

Thawed unstimulated PBMCs were stained for CD3, CD4 and CD8 and FACS-sorted into CD3+CD4+ and CD3+CD8+ populations. All 8 studied subjects were randomized to withdrawal of immunosuppression. The Qiagen DNeasy Blood and Tissue Kit was used to isolate genomic DNA. This material consisted of CD4+ T cells from blood, taken at the 22-month timepoint. The source is a human patient who received a liver transplant. After a transplant, some of the T cells may come from the graft donor. The chain was built from TRBV7-6 and TRBJ1-6, with a weak D call of TRBD1 (6 bases match). The nucleotide sequence reads as follows: TGTGCCAGCAGCTTAGAGCCTTGGGGACAACGAAATTCACCCCTCCACTTT. This encodes CASSLEPWGQRNSPLHF.